The T cell receptor (beta chain) under discussion was sequenced for a study of regulatory T cells in long-lasting Graves disease. Time point of the sample: newly diagnosed GD, antithyroid drugs for less than 3 months. Construction of the TCR library relied on RNA isolated from PBMCs. This clonotype was recorded at least ten times. Antigen: not known. V was pared by 0 bases and J by 1 base, with 2 bases of the junction left unmatched. CDR1 and CDR2 (germline): SGHRS, YFSETQ. The CDR3 loop spans 15 amino acids. Sequencing libraries for TCR beta were prepared with iRepertoire HTBI primers and Arm-PCR of CDR3 regions. TCRdb re-analysed the multiplex PCR reads in MiXCR, keeping a single row per CDR3 protein. The sample has some 400,000 distinct CDR3 sequences, under 15% seen once. Study findings and constraints: Sharing of public clonotypes was greater in persistent patients (about 2,700) than in new patients (around 880).

The sample was also reused in another study, on T cells in Graves' hyperthyroidism and ophthalmopathy.

Sequenced here: peripheral blood mononuclear cells (PBMCs), sampled at new diagnosis, from a patient treated with antithyroid drugs. This chain links TRBV5-1 with TRBJ1-1; 8 bases align to TRBD1. This receptor was taken from a woman between 25 and 40 years old with Graves disease. The CDR3 protein is CASSLVGTGNTEAFF. CDR3 sequence (DNA): TGCGCCAGCAGCTTGGTCGGGACAGGGAACACTGAAGCTTTCTTT.